The clone carrying this T cell receptor beta chain has ten or more counts. Its specificity is unknown. It was template switching that added a universal primer site, and there were unique molecular identifiers on the cDNA. TCRdb processed the 5' RACE reads anew with MiXCR; each CDR3 protein has one entry. The sample records approximately 690,000 distinct CDR3 sequences, approximately 6.1% being singletons. V was pared by 4 bases and J by 3 bases, with 15 bases between. The CDR3 runs to 14 residues. Germline loops: CDR1 SQVTM, CDR2 ANQGSEA. The data derive from a study of identical twins. Study results and caveats: For out-of-frame beta sequences, excess twin sharing was weaker.

This TCR was recovered from a man aged 18 to 29 in good health. Specimen: naive T cells sorted from blood. This rearrangement joins TRBV29-1 to TRBJ2-5, with D perhaps matching TRBD1 or TRBD2 (5 bases each). The CDR3 reads CSVGGGWGKETQYF. The CDR3 coding sequence is TGCAGCGTTGGTGGGGGATGGGGCAAAGAGACCCAGTACTTC.